Shown below are 23 T cell receptor beta chains from a single sample sequenced in a study of T cell responses to AZD1222 COVID-19 vaccine. Profiled with immunoSEQ multiplex PCR; TCRdb holds only in-frame clones, not every one. The data hold about 67,000 clones, with 80% to 90% observed a single time. The specimen comprised peripheral blood, sampled on day 0 of AZD1222 vaccination. The receptors were sampled from an adult in good health.

V usage is TRBV7-9 and J usage is TRBJ1-2; a weak D match, TRBD1 (5 bases). V was cut by 5 bases and J by 8 bases, with 15 bases left in between. The germline V gene has CDR1 SEHNR and CDR2 FQNEAQ (reference sequence). This CDR3 contains 13 residues. The CDR3 region has the DNA TGTGCCAGCAGCCCTATCCGGGGCGAAGGCTACACCTTC. As protein: CASSPIRGEGYTF.

The chain joins TRBV24-1 to TRBJ2-7; D gene uncertain. The V end lost 0 bases, the J end lost 8 bases, and 10 bases lay between the germline ends. CDR1 is KGHDR and CDR2 is SFDVKD in the germline V gene. The CDR3 is 13 residues long. In nucleotides, the CDR3 is TGTGCCACCAGTGATTTGACGAACGGCAAGCAGTACTTC. Protein: CATSDLTNGKQYF.

This sequence joins TRBV19 and TRBJ2-5, with 9 bases matching TRBD2. Germline V lookup: CDR1 LNHDA, CDR2 SQIVND (reference sequence). The CDR3 loop spans 16 amino acids. Unmatched junction bases numbered 12, after V lost 5 bases and J lost 5 bases. The CDR3: CASSPRSAGGKETQYF. The CDR3, as DNA: TGTGCCAGTAGTCCCCGTTCGGCGGGAGGGAAGGAGACCCAGTACTTC.

V gene TRBV7-2 combines with J gene TRBJ1-2, with D hard to call. CDR3 length: 15 residues. Germline V gives CDR1 SGHTA, CDR2 FQGNSA. The V gene lost 0 bases and the J gene lost 3 bases, with 11 bases spanning the gap. The CDR3 spells CASSLALGLDYGYTF. The CDR3 nucleotides are TGTGCCAGCAGCTTAGCGTTGGGGTTGGACTATGGCTACACCTTC. The entire variable domain, with the rest obtained from reference TRBV7-2 and TRBJ1-2, is as follows: GAGVSQSPSNKVTEKGKDVELRCDPISGHTALYWYRQSLGQGLEFLIYFQGNSAPDKSGLPSDRFSAERTGGSVSTLTIQRTQQEDSAVYLCASSLALGLDYGYTFGSGTRLTVV.

This rearrangement joins TRBV6-5 to TRBJ2-2; 11 bases fit TRBD2. The CDR3 loop spans 16 amino acids. Trimming took 4 bases from V and 0 from J; bases not matched to a gene: 1. CDR1 and CDR2 (germline): MNHEY, SVGAGI. CDR3 sequence reads: CASSLTSGANTGELFF. DNA of the CDR3: TGTGCCAGCAGTTTGACTAGCGGGGCGAACACCGGGGAGCTGTTTTTT.

This chain joins TRBV7-8 and TRBJ2-3, with D perhaps given as TRBD1 or TRBD2 (5 bases each). V was cut by 5 bases and J by 0 bases, with 12 bases left in between. The CDR3 is 15 residues long. Per the germline V gene, CDR1 is SGHVS and CDR2 is FQNEAQ. This chain's CDR3 is CASSAGTASTDTQYF. In DNA, the CDR3 is TGTGCCAGCAGCGCTGGGACGGCTAGCACAGATACGCAGTATTTT.

The chain is built from TRBV19 and TRBJ1-1; a weak D match, TRBD1 (5 bases). The germline V gene encodes CDR1 LNHDA and CDR2 SQIVND (reference sequence). This CDR3 comprises 14 residues. Trimming removed 3 bases from V and 2 bases from J, with 10 bases in between. CDR3 nucleotide sequence: TGTGCCAGTAGTATCACCGGGGGAAACACTGAAGCTTTCTTT. Translating gives CASSITGGNTEAFF.

The chain has TRBV28 and TRBJ2-7, with a weak D call TRBD1 (5 bases). CDR1 is MDHEN, CDR2 SYDVKM, per germline. Between the trimmed V and J ends, which lost 6 bases and 0 bases, there was a span of 12 bases. This CDR3 is built from 14 residues. The CDR3 nucleotides read TGTGCCAGCAGCCCCTCCGACAGCTCCTACGAGCAGTACTTC. Its protein is CASSPSDSSYEQYF. The whole variable domain, remainder taken from reference TRBV28 and TRBJ2-7, is DVKVTQSSRYLVKRTGEKVFLECVQDMDHENMFWYRQDPGLGLRLIYFSYDVKMKEKGDIPEGYSVSREKKERFSLILESASTNQTSMYLCASSPSDSSYEQYFGPGTRLTVT.

The chain employs TRBV5-8 and TRBJ2-3; tentatively, D is TRBD1 or TRBD2 (7 bases each). The CDR3 is 15 residues long. Trimming took 6 bases from V and 4 from J, leaving 18 bases between them. Germline values: CDR1 SGHTS, CDR2 YDEGEE. The CDR3 DNA sequence: TGTGCCAGCATGCAGGGGGGGTTTGTCTCAGATACGCAGTATTTT. Translating it yields CASMQGGFVSDTQYF.

This chain links TRBV6-1 with TRBJ1-2, with 12 bases lining up with TRBD1. In germline, CDR1 is MNHNS, CDR2 SASEGT. Trimming at V came to 5 bases and at J to 7 bases, leaving 8 bases not matched to a gene. This CDR3 has 15 residues. The CDR3 sequence: CASSFPGTGGFGYTF. The CDR3 DNA follows: TGTGCCAGCAGTTTCCCCGGGACAGGGGGCTTTGGCTACACCTTC.

The J gene is TRBJ2-7, the V gene TRBV18; D possibly corresponds to TRBD1 (6 bases). This CDR3 contains 14 residues. Trimming left V 6 bases short and J 3 bases short, with 15 bases between. Germline lookup yields CDR1 KGHSH and CDR2 LQKENI. The CDR3 spells CASSPRQDGYEQYF. CDR3 DNA sequence: TGTGCCAGCTCCCCCCGACAGGACGGCTACGAGCAGTACTTC. Supplemented by reference TRBV18 and TRBJ2-7, the full variable domain reads NAGVMQNPRHLVRRRGQEARLRCSPMKGHSHVYWYRQLPEEGLKFMVYLQKENIIDESGMPKERFSAEFPKEGPSILRIQQVVRGDSAAYFCASSPRQDGYEQYFGPGTRLTVT.

The V gene is TRBV11-2, the J gene TRBJ2-1; D call uncertain. This CDR3 region has 14 residues. Per germline, CDR1 SGHAT and CDR2 FQNNGV. The V end lost 0 bases, the J end lost 8 bases, and 11 bases lay between the germline ends. The CDR3 DNA is TGTGCCAGCAGCTTAGAACCGGGTCGGGATGAGCAGTTCTTC. Translated, it gives CASSLEPGRDEQFF.

The chain carries TRBV7-2 and TRBJ1-5; a possible D gene is TRBD1 (5 bases). V was pared by 5 bases and J by 0 bases, with 14 bases between. CDR3 size: 16 residues. Germline CDR1 SGHTA, CDR2 FQGNSA. The CDR3 protein is CASSAQGTTSNQPQHF. The CDR3 nucleotides read TGTGCCAGCAGCGCTCAGGGAACTACTAGCAATCAGCCCCAGCATTTT.

The chain links TRBV5-1 to TRBJ2-3; TRBD2 matches at 7 bases. The CDR3 covers 14 residues. The junction had 3 bases not matched to a gene; V was cut back by 0 bases and J by 5 bases. Germline V lookup: CDR1 SGHRS, CDR2 YFSETQ. The chain's CDR3 is CASSLEVAGDTQYF. The CDR3 DNA follows: TGCGCCAGCAGCTTGGAGGTAGCGGGAGATACGCAGTATTTT.

V and J are TRBV3-1 (or the pseudogene TRBV3-2) and TRBJ1-1, with D hard to call. Trimming took off 0 bases at V and 5 bases at J, with 13 bases between the two ends. Looked up from germline, CDR1 is LGHDT and CDR2 is YNNKEL (reference sequence). The CDR3 spans 15 residues. CDR3 DNA: TGTGCCAGCAGCCAAGAGGGTTTGAGAAAAACTGAAGCTTTCTTT. Residues: CASSQEGLRKTEAFF.

The chain employs TRBV11-3 and TRBJ2-3; D is uncertain. CDR3 size: 12 residues. CDR1 and CDR2 from the germline V gene are SGHNT and YENEEA. The germline V and J ends were trimmed by 5 bases and 2 bases, with 5 bases remaining between them. The CDR3 loop reads CASSPSTDTQYF. DNA of the CDR3: TGTGCCAGCAGCCCTTCCACAGATACGCAGTATTTT.

V and J are TRBV19 and TRBJ2-5; D gene uncertain. V lost 5 bases to trimming and J lost 1 base, with 14 bases between them. The CDR3 loop spans 15 amino acids. The germline V gene has CDR1 LNHDA and CDR2 SQIVND (reference sequence). The CDR3 sequence: CASSPDRLPQETQYF. CDR3 in DNA: TGTGCCAGTAGTCCTGATCGACTTCCCCAAGAGACCCAGTACTTC.

This sequence joins TRBV2 and TRBJ1-1, with D unresolved. The CDR3 extends over 13 amino acids. Germline assignment: CDR1 SNHLY and CDR2 FYNNEI. V was cut by 5 bases and J by 1 base, with 8 bases left in between. CDR3 nucleotides: TGTGCCAGCAGTTCAACGAAGAACACTGAAGCTTTCTTT. Amino acids: CASSSTKNTEAFF.

The gene calls are TRBV5-1 and TRBJ1-1; maybe TRBD1 (6 bases). CDR1 is SGHRS, CDR2 YFSETQ, per germline. V was shortened by 3 bases and J by 2 bases, with 11 bases between the two germline ends. The CDR3 is 14 amino acids. The CDR3 nucleotides are TGCGCCAGCAGCTGGAACAGGGATAACACTGAAGCTTTCTTT. Translated, it gives CASSWNRDNTEAFF.

The chain has TRBV29-1 and TRBJ2-2; a possible D gene is TRBD1 (5 bases). Deletions cut 0 bases from V and 5 bases from J, with 13 bases between. This CDR3 has 15 amino acids. Germline V gene sequence: CDR1 SQVTM, CDR2 ANQGSEA. The CDR3 bases are TGCAGCGTTGAAGAAGTGGGGCTTAGGACCGGGGAGCTGTTTTTT. Protein product: CSVEEVGLRTGELFF.

The V call is TRBV10-3, the J call TRBJ2-7; TRBD1 matches at 10 bases. The germline gives CDR1 ENHRY, CDR2 SYGVKD. The CDR3 has 13 amino acids. V gave up 6 bases and J gave up 3 bases; unmatched junction bases: 2. The CDR3, as DNA: TGTGCCATCAGCTGGGACAGGGGCTACGAGCAGTACTTC. This codes for CAISWDRGYEQYF.

The chain recombines TRBV7-2 with TRBJ2-1; D unclear. CDR1 is SGHTA and CDR2 is FQGNSA in the germline V gene. CDR3 length: 12 residues. Trimming took 2 bases from V and 5 from J, leaving 4 bases between them. The CDR3 spells CASSLTNNEQFF. CDR3 nucleotides: TGTGCCAGCAGCTTAACGAACAATGAGCAGTTCTTC. Full variable domain (rest looked up from reference TRBV7-2 and TRBJ2-1): GAGVSQSPSNKVTEKGKDVELRCDPISGHTALYWYRQSLGQGLEFLIYFQGNSAPDKSGLPSDRFSAERTGGSVSTLTIQRTQQEDSAVYLCASSLTNNEQFFGPGTRLTVL.

The sample holds one count of this clone. The chain recombines TRBV19 with TRBJ1-5, with TRBD1 as a possible D gene (5 bases). The V and J ends lost 3 bases and 4 bases respectively, with 13 bases between them. This CDR3 comprises 15 residues. Per the germline V gene, CDR1 is LNHDA and CDR2 is SQIVND (reference sequence). CDR3 bases: TGTGCCAGTAGTATGAGGCAGGGCCCGAATCAGCCCCAGCATTTT. Protein sequence: CASSMRQGPNQPQHF.